The entry that follows covers one T cell receptor beta chain sequence. The sample comes from a study of blood T cell repertoires in COVID-19. Germline V CDR1 and CDR2: SGHVS, FQNEAQ. This CDR3 region has 15 residues. V gave up 5 bases and J gave up 1 base; unmatched junction bases: 4. Sequencing used immunoSEQ multiplex PCR; TCRdb keeps in-frame clones, though not all of them. The sample consists of under 350,000 clones, 80% to 90% of them appearing once. V gene TRBV7-8 combines with J gene TRBJ2-3; TRBD1 matches at 9 bases. The sequenced material came from PBMCs or T cells enriched from blood (not recorded which). This clonotype was sampled from a woman in her thirties or forties with acute COVID-19. The CDR3 bases are TGTGCCAGCAGCCCCCGGGACAGGGGCACAGATACGCAGTATTTT. Translation gives CASSPRDRGTDTQYF. Using reference TRBV7-8 and TRBJ2-3 for the parts outside the CDR3, the full variable domain is GAGVSQSPRYKVAKRGQDVALRCDPISGHVSLFWYQQALGQGPEFLTYFQNEAQLDKSGLPSDRFFAERPEGSVSTLKIQRTQQEDSAVYLCASSPRDRGTDTQYFGPGTRLTVL.